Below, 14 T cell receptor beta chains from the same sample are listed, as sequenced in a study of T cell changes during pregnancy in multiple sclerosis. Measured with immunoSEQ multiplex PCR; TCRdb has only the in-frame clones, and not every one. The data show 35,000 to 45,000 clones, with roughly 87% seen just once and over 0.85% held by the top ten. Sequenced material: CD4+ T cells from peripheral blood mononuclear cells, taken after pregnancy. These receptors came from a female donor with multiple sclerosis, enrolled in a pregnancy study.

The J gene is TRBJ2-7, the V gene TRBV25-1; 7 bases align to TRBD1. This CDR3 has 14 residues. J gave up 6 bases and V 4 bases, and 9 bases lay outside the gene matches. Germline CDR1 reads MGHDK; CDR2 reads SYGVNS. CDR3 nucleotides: TGTGCCAGCAGTGTTGGGACAGTCGTCCGCGAGCAGTACTTC. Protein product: CASSVGTVVREQYF.

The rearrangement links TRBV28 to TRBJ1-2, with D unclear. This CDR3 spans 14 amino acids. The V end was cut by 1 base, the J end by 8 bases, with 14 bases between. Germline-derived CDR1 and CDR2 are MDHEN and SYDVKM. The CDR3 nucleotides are TGTGCCAGCAGTTTATTAACGGCAGGCGGGGGCTACACCTTC. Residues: CASSLLTAGGGYTF.

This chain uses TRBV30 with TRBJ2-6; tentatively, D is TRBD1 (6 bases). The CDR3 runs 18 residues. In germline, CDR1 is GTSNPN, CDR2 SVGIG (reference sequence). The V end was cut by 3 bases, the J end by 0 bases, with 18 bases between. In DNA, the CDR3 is TGTGCCTGGAGGTTAGGCGAGGGGGATGCCTCTGGGGCCAACGTCCTGACTTTC. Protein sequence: CAWRLGEGDASGANVLTF.

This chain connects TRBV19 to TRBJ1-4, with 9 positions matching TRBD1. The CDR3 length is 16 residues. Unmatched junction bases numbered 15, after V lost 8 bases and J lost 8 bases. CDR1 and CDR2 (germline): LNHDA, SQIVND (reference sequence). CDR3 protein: CASSPLTGTGHEKLFF. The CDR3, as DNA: TGTGCCAGTTCACCTCTAACGGGGACAGGGCACGAAAAACTGTTTTTT. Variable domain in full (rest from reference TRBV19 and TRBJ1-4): DGGITQSPKYLFRKEGQNVTLSCEQNLNHDAMYWYRQDPGQGLRLIYYSQIVNDFQKGDIAEGYSVSREKKESFPLTVTSAQKNPTAFYLCASSPLTGTGHEKLFFGSGTQLSVL.

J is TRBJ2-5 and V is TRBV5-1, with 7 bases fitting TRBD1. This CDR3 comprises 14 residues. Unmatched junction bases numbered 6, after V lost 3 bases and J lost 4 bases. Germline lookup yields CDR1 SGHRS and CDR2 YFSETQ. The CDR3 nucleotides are TGCGCCAGCAGCTCTGACAGGGTCTCAGAGACCCAGTACTTC. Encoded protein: CASSSDRVSETQYF.

CDR3 region: CASSRSDRGLSRGYEQYF. The CDR3 nucleotides are TGTGCCAGTAGCAGATCGGACAGGGGACTGAGTCGCGGTTACGAGCAGTACTTC. The chain couples TRBV19 to TRBJ2-7; 9 positions agree with TRBD1. The germline V gene encodes CDR1 LNHDA and CDR2 SQIVND (reference sequence). Trimming took 6 bases from V and 4 from J; bases not matched to a gene: 19. This CDR3 spans 18 amino acids.

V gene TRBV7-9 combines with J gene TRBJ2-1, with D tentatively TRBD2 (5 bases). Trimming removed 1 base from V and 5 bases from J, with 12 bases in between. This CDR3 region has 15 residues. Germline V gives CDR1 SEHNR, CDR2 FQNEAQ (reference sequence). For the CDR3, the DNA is TGTGCCAGCAGCTTAGGTGAGGGTGGGCACAATGAGCAGTTCTTC. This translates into CASSLGEGGHNEQFF.

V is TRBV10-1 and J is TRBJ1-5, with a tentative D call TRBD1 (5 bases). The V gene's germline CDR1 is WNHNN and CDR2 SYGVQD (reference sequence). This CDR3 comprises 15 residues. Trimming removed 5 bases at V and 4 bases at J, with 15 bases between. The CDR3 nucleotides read TGCGCCAGCAGTCGAAAGGTCGGACAAAATCAGCCCCAGCATTTT. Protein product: CASSRKVGQNQPQHF.

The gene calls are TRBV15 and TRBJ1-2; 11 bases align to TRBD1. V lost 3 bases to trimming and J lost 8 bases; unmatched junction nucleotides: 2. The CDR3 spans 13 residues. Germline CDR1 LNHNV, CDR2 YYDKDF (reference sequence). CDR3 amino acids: CATSRGQGEGYTF. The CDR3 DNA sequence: TGTGCCACCAGCAGGGGACAGGGGGAAGGCTACACCTTC.

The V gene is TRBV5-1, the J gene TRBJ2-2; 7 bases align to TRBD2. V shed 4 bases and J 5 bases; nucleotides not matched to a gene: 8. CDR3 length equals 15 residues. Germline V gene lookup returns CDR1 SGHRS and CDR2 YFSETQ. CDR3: CASSGMGGRTGELFF. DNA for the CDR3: TGCGCCAGCAGCGGCATGGGGGGGAGAACCGGGGAGCTGTTTTTT.

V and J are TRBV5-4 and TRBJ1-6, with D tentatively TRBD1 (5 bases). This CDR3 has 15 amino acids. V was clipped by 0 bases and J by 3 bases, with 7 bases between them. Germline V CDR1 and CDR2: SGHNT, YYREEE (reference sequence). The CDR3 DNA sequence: TGTGCCAGCAGCTTGGCGGGGGGCTATAATTCACCCCTCCACTTT. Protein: CASSLAGGYNSPLHF.

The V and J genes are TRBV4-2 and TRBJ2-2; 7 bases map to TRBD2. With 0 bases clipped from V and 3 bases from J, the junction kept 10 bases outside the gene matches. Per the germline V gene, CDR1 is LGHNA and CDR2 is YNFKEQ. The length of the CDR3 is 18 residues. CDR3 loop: CASSQEAPASGYTGELFF. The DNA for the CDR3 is TGTGCCAGCAGCCAAGAGGCCCCGGCTAGCGGATACACCGGGGAGCTGTTTTTT.

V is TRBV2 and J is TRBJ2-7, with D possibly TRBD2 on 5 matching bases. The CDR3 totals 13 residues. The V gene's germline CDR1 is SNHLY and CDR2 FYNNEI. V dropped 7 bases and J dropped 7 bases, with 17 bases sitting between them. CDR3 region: CASTPTRVGEQYF. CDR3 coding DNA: TGTGCCAGCACCCCGACGAGGGTAGGAGAGCAGTACTTC.

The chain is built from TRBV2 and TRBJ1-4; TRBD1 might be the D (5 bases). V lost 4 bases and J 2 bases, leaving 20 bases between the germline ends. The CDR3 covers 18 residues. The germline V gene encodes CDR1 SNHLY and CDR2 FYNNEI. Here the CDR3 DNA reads TGTGCCAGCAGTGTTCACCGGCAGGGAGGGTTTACTAATGAAAAACTGTTTTTT. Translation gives CASSVHRQGGFTNEKLFF. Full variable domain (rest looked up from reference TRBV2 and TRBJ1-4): EPEVTQTPSHQVTQMGQEVILRCVPISNHLYFYWYRQILGQKVEFLVSFYNNEISEKSEIFDDQFSVERPDGSNFTLKIRSTKLEDSAMYFCASSVHRQGGFTNEKLFFGSGTQLSVL.